This is a list of T cell receptor beta chains from one sample in a study of cytomegalovirus exposure and HLA in healthy donors. Profiling relied on immunoSEQ multiplex PCR, and the TCRdb table lists in-frame clones only, not all of them. Here the sample spans roughly 80,000 clones, roughly four fifths being singletons. What was sequenced was PBMCs. Receptors were obtained from a woman aged 45-65 years in good health and CMV-seropositive. CDR3s include the opening cysteine and the closing phenylalanine or tryptophan. A D gene is named only where the DNA matches it firmly. Clone size is given for some rows only: seen once, a few or many times, or a class if the clone is expanded.

TRBJ2-4,many,TRBV6-5,TRBD1,CASRKGQGRNIQYF,TGTGCCAGCAGGAAGGGACAGGGGCGGAACATTCAGTACTTC
TRBJ2-1,NA,TRBV10-3,TRBD2,CAISESGLAGGYNEQFF,TGTGCCATCAGTGAGTCGGGACTAGCGGGGGGCTACAATGAGCAGTTCTTC
TRBJ2-7,NA,TRBV30,NA,CAWSVNPSYEQYF,TGTGCCTGGAGTGTAAATCCGTCCTACGAGCAGTACTTC
TRBJ1-5,NA,TRBV5-6,NA,CASSSRIFNQPQHF,TGTGCCAGCAGCTCCAGGATTTTCAATCAGCCCCAGCATTTT
TRBJ2-7,NA,TRBV6-1,TRBD1,CASSEYGTGYF,TGTGCCAGCAGTGAATATGGGACAGGGTACTTC
TRBJ2-2,NA,TRBV30,TRBD1,CAWRGTAYTGELFF,TGTGCCTGGAGGGGGACAGCCTACACCGGGGAGCTGTTTTTT
TRBJ2-7,NA,TRBV21-1,NA,CASSKVWGTGPYEQYF,TGTGCCAGCAGCAAAGTTTGGGGGACAGGGCCCTACGAGCAGTACTTC
TRBJ2-5,NA,TRBV5-8,NA,CASRMEVTQYF,TGTGCCAGCAGAATGGAGGTGACCCAGTACTTC
TRBJ2-7,NA,TRBV5-1,NA,CASSLQDPSDEQYF,TGCGCCAGCAGCTTACAGGATCCTTCCGACGAGCAGTACTTC
TRBJ2-1,NA,TRBV7-7,NA,CASSLDKSGEQFF,TGTGCTAGCAGCCTGGACAAATCCGGCGAGCAGTTCTTC
TRBJ1-3,NA,TRBV29-1,NA,CSVVEGVNTIYF,TGCAGCGTTGTGGAAGGGGTAAACACCATATATTTT
TRBJ1-2,NA,TRBV2,TRBD1,CASSAGTDYGYTF,TGTGCCAGCAGTGCGGGGACAGACTATGGCTACACCTTC
TRBJ1-2,few,TRBV9,NA,CASSTQPDSYGYTF,TGTGCCAGCAGCACTCAACCGGACAGCTATGGCTACACCTTC
TRBJ1-1,few,TRBV7-2,TRBD1,CARSGTGDLGTEAFF,TGTGCCAGGTCGGGGACAGGTGATTTAGGGACTGAAGCTTTCTTT
TRBJ2-7,few,TRBV30,NA,CAWSVGQLLVEQYF,TGTGCCTGGAGTGTCGGACAGCTTCTTGTCGAGCAGTACTTC
TRBJ1-1,few,TRBV25-1,NA,CASSEVGGAFF,TGTGCCAGCAGTGAGGTGGGGGGGGCTTTCTTT
TRBJ1-5,NA,TRBV6-1,NA,CASSDRNQPQHF,TGTGCCAGCAGTGATCGGAATCAGCCCCAGCATTTT
TRBJ1-1,NA,TRBV9,NA,CASSRGGRTEAFF,TGTGCCAGCAGCCGAGGCGGGAGGACTGAAGCTTTCTTT
TRBJ1-2,few,TRBV19,NA,CASSHRTDYGYTF,TGTGCCAGTAGTCACAGGACGGACTATGGCTACACCTTC
TRBJ2-7,NA,TRBV11-1,NA,CASSLLVGQSYEQYF,TGTGCCAGCAGCTTACTGGTAGGACAGTCCTACGAGCAGTACTTC
TRBJ1-2,NA,TRBV28,TRBD1,CASSLMRDSYYGYTF,TGTGCCAGCAGTTTAATGCGGGACAGCTACTATGGCTACACCTTC
TRBJ1-5,NA,TRBV7-8,NA,CASSWANQPQHF,TGTGCCAGCAGCTGGGCCAATCAGCCCCAGCATTTT
TRBJ2-2,NA,TRBV5-4,NA,CASSFKFGELFF,TGTGCCAGCAGCTTTAAATTCGGGGAGCTGTTTTTT
TRBJ2-3,NA,TRBV28,TRBD1,CASSLALQGAAGASTDTQYF,TGTGCCAGCAGTTTAGCGCTCCAGGGGGCTGCGGGTGCTAGCACAGATACGCAGTATTTT
TRBJ2-1,NA,TRBV5-6,NA,CASSFLSWRMSSYNEQFF,TGTGCCAGCAGCTTCCTTAGCTGGAGGATGAGCTCCTACAATGAGCAGTTCTTC